The rows below give T cell receptor beta chains drawn from one sample of a study of blood T cell repertoires in COVID-19. Only in-frame clones appear in the TCRdb table, and some are missing; sequencing was by immunoSEQ multiplex PCR. Of 95,000 to 150,000 clones listed, approximately 90% are singletons. Sample: peripheral blood. The receptor set was obtained from a woman between 50 and 59 years old with acute or convalescent COVID-19. The CDR3 runs from the conserved cysteine through the conserved F or W. A D gene is named only where the DNA matches it firmly.

V gene: TRBV13; D gene: -; J gene: TRBJ2-7; CDR3 DNA: TGTGCCAGCAGCCCGACTTGGTTCGAGCAGTACTTC; CDR3 protein: CASSPTWFEQYF
V gene: TRBV21-1; D gene: -; J gene: TRBJ2-1; CDR3 DNA: TGTGCCAGCAGCAAAGAGAAGCGGGAGACCCGGAATGAGCAGTTCTTC; CDR3 protein: CASSKEKRETRNEQFF
V gene: TRBV12-3/TRBV12-4; D gene: -; J gene: TRBJ1-2; CDR3 DNA: TGTGCCAGCAGGGCCCAGGAAGGCTACACCTTC; CDR3 protein: CASRAQEGYTF
V gene: TRBV7-8; D gene: TRBD1; J gene: TRBJ1-6; CDR3 DNA: TGTGCCAGCAGCTATCTAATGACAGGGGGCGCGATTTCACCCCTCCACTTT; CDR3 protein: CASSYLMTGGAISPLHF
V gene: TRBV6-5; D gene: -; J gene: TRBJ1-6; CDR3 DNA: TGTGCCAGCAGTTACTCGCAGGCGTTGGGCAATTCACCCCTCCACTTT; CDR3 protein: CASSYSQALGNSPLHF
V gene: TRBV10-2; D gene: TRBD1; J gene: TRBJ1-2; CDR3 DNA: TGCGCCAGCAGTGAGGGGAGGGGGACAGGAGGCTACACCTTC; CDR3 protein: CASSEGRGTGGYTF
V gene: TRBV21-1; D gene: -; J gene: TRBJ1-5; CDR3 DNA: TGTGCCAGCAGCAATTTCTCTGGGACAGGGTATCAGCCCCAGCATTTT; CDR3 protein: CASSNFSGTGYQPQHF
V gene: TRBV7-9; D gene: TRBD1; J gene: TRBJ1-3; CDR3 DNA: TGTGCCAGCGGGGGGACAGGGGATGCTGGAAACACCATATATTTT; CDR3 protein: CASGGTGDAGNTIYF
V gene: TRBV18; D gene: -; J gene: TRBJ1-5; CDR3 DNA: TGTGCCAGCTCACCATCGGTTAGCAATCAGCCCCAGCATTTT; CDR3 protein: CASSPSVSNQPQHF
V gene: TRBV7-9; D gene: TRBD1; J gene: TRBJ2-7; CDR3 DNA: TGTGCCAGCAGCTTACAGGGGGCGTCCTACGAGCAGTACTTC; CDR3 protein: CASSLQGASYEQYF
V gene: TRBV7-9; D gene: TRBD2; J gene: TRBJ2-7; CDR3 DNA: TGTGCCAGCAGCGCTAGCGGGAGCTCCTACGAGCAGTACTTC; CDR3 protein: CASSASGSSYEQYF